These T cell receptor beta chains were read from a single sample in a study of coeliac disease. Repertoires were generated with immunoSEQ multiplex PCR, while TCRdb's copy carries only in-frame clones and drops some. Among about 4,200 clones listed, under 70% were seen once. The source material was intraepithelial lymphocytes from the gut. These receptors originate from a woman aged 18-29 years with active celiac disease. The CDR3 runs from the conserved cysteine through the conserved F or W. The D gene is left open where the match is weak. Clone sizes are given selectively: once, few, many, or a class where the clone is expanded.

CDR3	DNA	D	size	V	J
CSAGTGRGPYEQYF	TGCAGCGCCGGGACAGGGAGAGGGCCCTACGAGCAGTACTTC	TRBD1	-	TRBV29-1	TRBJ2-7
CASSRDRHSTDTQYF	TGTGCCAGCAGCCGGGACAGGCATAGCACAGATACGCAGTATTTT	TRBD1	-	TRBV6-5	TRBJ2-3
CASRTDRDTEAFF	TGTGCCAGCAGAACTGACAGGGACACTGAAGCTTTCTTT	TRBD1	-	TRBV2	TRBJ1-1
CASSPRTSGTRGEYF	TGTGCCAGCTCACCTCGGACTAGCGGGACCCGGGGGGAGTACTTC	TRBD2	-	TRBV18	TRBJ2-4
CASSQGPGLLYEQYF	TGTGCCAGCAGCCAAGGACCGGGACTCTTGTACGAGCAGTACTTC	-	few	TRBV14	TRBJ2-7
CASSSWDRGGLNGYTF	TGTGCCAGCAGCTCCTGGGACAGGGGGGGTCTAAATGGCTACACCTTC	TRBD1	few	TRBV7-9	TRBJ1-2
CASSHSGGSETQYF	TGTGCCAGCAGTCATAGCGGGGGCTCAGAGACCCAGTACTTC	TRBD2	once	TRBV6-6	TRBJ2-5
CASRVREYEKLFF	TGTGCCAGCAGGGTCAGGGAATATGAAAAACTGTTTTTT	-	few	TRBV6-1	TRBJ1-4
CASSEVDRDDYEQYF	TGTGCCAGCAGTGAGGTGGACAGGGACGACTACGAGCAGTACTTC	TRBD1	-	TRBV25-1	TRBJ2-7
CASRAVAGGPVLGNEQFF	TGTGCCAGCAGGGCCGTAGCGGGAGGGCCCGTTTTGGGCAATGAGCAGTTCTTC	TRBD2	-	TRBV6-4	TRBJ2-1
CASSPEAGVGDTQYF	TGTGCCAGCTCACCCGAAGCGGGAGTCGGCGATACGCAGTATTTT	TRBD2	few	TRBV18	TRBJ2-3
CASSLFTGKTQYF	TGTGCCAGCAGTTTATTCACGGGGAAGACCCAGTACTTC	-	-	TRBV28	TRBJ2-5
CASSSQTASYEQYF	TGTGCCAGCAGCTCGCAGACAGCCTCCTACGAGCAGTACTTC	-	-	TRBV5-5	TRBJ2-7
CSARVQGAQYF	TGCAGTGCTAGAGTCCAGGGGGCCCAGTACTTC	TRBD1	-	TRBV20-1	TRBJ2-5
CASSLGQGETQYF	TGCGCCAGCAGCTTGGGACAGGGGGAGACCCAGTACTTC	TRBD1	-	TRBV5-1	TRBJ2-5
CASSYSPAGGKDEQYF	TGTGCCAGCAGTTACTCTCCGGCAGGGGGTAAGGACGAGCAGTACTTC	TRBD1	-	TRBV6-5	TRBJ2-7
CASSVLGPGELFF	TGTGCCAGCAGCGTACTGGGCCCAGGGGAGCTGTTTTTT	-	-	TRBV9	TRBJ2-2
CASSVVVAGGSTDTQYF	TGTGCCAGCAGCGTAGTGGTTGCGGGGGGGAGTACAGATACGCAGTATTTT	TRBD2	-	TRBV9	TRBJ2-3
CASSPYGTSFYEQYF	TGTGCCAGCAGCCCATACGGGACTTCATTCTACGAGCAGTACTTC	-	-	TRBV7-9	TRBJ2-7
CASSVGLQGGHETQYF	TGCGCCAGCAGCGTTGGTCTACAGGGGGGGCACGAGACCCAGTACTTC	-	-	TRBV5-1	TRBJ2-5
CSVEEGSTGGSRFF	TGCAGCGTTGAAGAAGGTTCGACAGGGGGGAGTCGGTTCTTC	TRBD1	-	TRBV29-1	TRBJ2-1
CASGGREVNEQFF	TGTGCCTCCGGGGGGCGGGAGGTTAATGAGCAGTTCTTC	TRBD2	-	TRBV28	TRBJ2-1
CASSVAGGTNYGYTF	TGTGCCAGCAGTGTAGCAGGGGGGACTAACTATGGCTACACCTTC	TRBD1	-	TRBV27	TRBJ1-2
CASSQVGPGTEAFF	TGTGCCAGCAGCCAAGTGGGCCCAGGAACTGAAGCTTTCTTT	-	few	TRBV14	TRBJ1-1
CASSPSLGRGNEQYF	TGTGCCAGCAGCCCAAGTCTTGGGAGGGGCAACGAGCAGTACTTC	TRBD2	few	TRBV7-9	TRBJ2-7
CASSYSGGVADTQYF	TGTGCCAGCAGTTACTCAGGGGGAGTTGCAGATACGCAGTATTTT	-	-	TRBV6-5	TRBJ2-3
CASSAPGVNTGELFF	TGTGCCAGCAGCGCCCCGGGGGTGAACACCGGGGAGCTGTTTTTT	-	-	TRBV9	TRBJ2-2
CASITGGNTEAFF	TGTGCCAGTATAACAGGGGGGAACACTGAAGCTTTCTTT	TRBD1	-	TRBV6-6	TRBJ1-1
CASSLFGGGPAGELFF	TGTGCCAGCAGTTTGTTTGGGGGAGGGCCTGCCGGGGAGCTGTTTTTT	TRBD2	few	TRBV27	TRBJ2-2
CASSPQTRTAEQFF	TGTGCCAGCAGCCCTCAAACTAGGACCGCTGAGCAGTTCTTC	-	-	TRBV6-5	TRBJ2-1
CASSPIAGGAYGYTF	TGCGCCAGCTCACCAATTGCGGGGGGGGCATATGGCTACACCTTC	-	-	TRBV18	TRBJ1-2
CASSDGLVLYEQYF	TGTGCCAGCTCAGACGGACTAGTCCTGTACGAGCAGTACTTC	TRBD2	large	TRBV18	TRBJ2-7
CASSLGQGVTGELFF	TGTGCCAGCAGCTTAGGCCAGGGGGTCACCGGGGAGCTGTTTTTT	TRBD1	-	TRBV11-3	TRBJ2-2
CASSLVGQGLIEAFF	TGCGCCAGCAGCTTGGTCGGACAGGGGCTTATAGAAGCTTTCTTT	TRBD1	few	TRBV5-1	TRBJ1-1
CAISEGGGYTEAFF	TGTGCCATATCGGAGGGGGGGGGATACACTGAAGCTTTCTTT	-	-	TRBV6-1	TRBJ1-1
CASHTSGSYEQYF	TGTGCCAGCCATACTAGCGGCTCCTACGAGCAGTACTTC	TRBD2	-	TRBV27	TRBJ2-7
CATSSITSVQPQHF	TGTGCCACCAGCAGCATAACTAGCGTTCAGCCCCAGCATTTT	-	-	TRBV15	TRBJ1-5
CASSSRRTDTNYGYTF	TGTGCCAGCAGTTCCCGACGGACAGACACTAACTATGGCTACACCTTC	-	few	TRBV28	TRBJ1-2
CASRRDRSATNEKLFF	TGTGCCAGCAGACGAGACAGGTCCGCAACTAATGAAAAACTGTTTTTT	-	-	TRBV28	TRBJ1-4
CASRLAGVSSYQETQYF	TGTGCCAGCAGACTAGCGGGGGTCTCGTCGTACCAAGAGACCCAGTACTTC	TRBD2	-	TRBV2	TRBJ2-5
CASSQEGQGAKAFF	TGTGCCAGCAGCCAAGAGGGACAGGGGGCGAAAGCTTTCTTT	TRBD1	-	TRBV4-2	TRBJ1-1
CASSFHLGGSNTGELFF	TGTGCCAGCAGCTTCCATCTCGGGGGGTCAAACACCGGGGAGCTGTTTTTT	TRBD2	-	TRBV7-9	TRBJ2-2
CASSRGGTQYF	TGTGCCAGCTCCCGCGGGGGGACCCAGTACTTC	TRBD2	-	TRBV25-1	TRBJ2-5
CASSSVPNTEAFF	TGTGCCAGCAGCTCGGTCCCGAACACTGAAGCTTTCTTT	-	-	TRBV7-9	TRBJ1-1